Below are 13 T cell receptor beta chains sequenced from a single sample in a study of T cells in Graves' hyperthyroidism and ophthalmopathy. The CDR3 regions of TCR beta were amplified from RNA transcripts. RT-PCR in the first round (using the HTBI primer set) targeted the TCR CDR3. TCRdb re-analysed the multiplex PCR reads in MiXCR, keeping a single row per CDR3 protein. Altogether about 380,000 distinct CDR3 sequences are present, approximately 15% being singletons, with the ten largest covering approximately 9.9%. Sequencing was carried out using blood. The receptors derive from a woman aged 55-70 years with Graves' hyperthyroidism.

This clonotype was counted at least ten times. The chain links TRBV28 to TRBJ2-7; perhaps D is TRBD1 or TRBD2 (5 bases each). Germline V gives CDR1 MDHEN, CDR2 SYDVKM. The CDR3 totals 11 residues. V was pared by 7 bases and J by 6 bases, with 10 bases between. This CDR3 is CASTSGTEQYF. The CDR3 bases are TGTGCCAGCACCTCCGGGACCGAGCAGTACTTC.

This clonotype was seen repeatedly, ten times or more. This sequence joins TRBV2 and TRBJ1-1; a weak D match, TRBD1 (5 bases). This CDR3 is built from 14 residues. The germline gives CDR1 SNHLY, CDR2 FYNNEI. Trimming shortened V by 6 bases and J by 3 bases, and 14 bases separated the two germline ends. The CDR3 is CASRVEGLYTEAFF. CDR3 DNA: TGTGCCAGCAGGGTTGAGGGGCTGTACACTGAAGCTTTCTTT. The variable domain in full, with the rest retrieved from reference TRBV2 and TRBJ1-1, is EPEVTQTPSHQVTQMGQEVILRCVPISNHLYFYWYRQILGQKVEFLVSFYNNEISEKSEIFDDQFSVERPDGSNFTLKIRSTKLEDSAMYFCASRVEGLYTEAFFGQGTRLTVV.

This clonotype was counted many times. This chain joins TRBV6-5 and TRBJ2-7; D possibly corresponds to TRBD2 (5 bases). V was pared by 2 bases and J by 3 bases, with 8 bases between. The length of the CDR3 is 13 residues. The germline V gene encodes CDR1 MNHEY and CDR2 SVGAGI. CDR3 in DNA: TGTGCCAGCAGTTACGGACTGGGCTACGAGCAGTACTTC. Its translation is CASSYGLGYEQYF.

This clonotype has a handful of counts. The chain is built from TRBV5-1 and TRBJ2-6; D is unresolved. V was shortened by 4 bases and J by 2 bases, with 10 bases between the two germline ends. This CDR3 has 15 amino acids. CDR1 SGHRS and CDR2 YFSETQ come from the germline V gene. CDR3 coding DNA: TGCGCCAGCAGCCGTGACTGGGCTGGGGCCAACGTCCTGACTTTC. Translated, it gives CASSRDWAGANVLTF.

This clonotype has just a few counts. The chain uses TRBV9 and TRBJ2-5; 9 bases map to TRBD2. V was pared by 3 bases and J by 5 bases, with 8 bases of the junction left unmatched. Germline V lookup: CDR1 SGDLS, CDR2 YYNGEE. This CDR3 has 15 residues. The CDR3 coding sequence is TGTGCCAGCAGCGGAGTAGCGGGAGCGTGGGAGACCCAGTACTTC. It translates to CASSGVAGAWETQYF.

This clonotype was found many times. V is TRBV19 and J is TRBJ1-5, with D possibly matching TRBD1 (6 bases). Between the trimmed V and J ends, which lost 1 base and 3 bases, there was a span of 13 bases. The CDR3 is made up of 16 amino acids. Per germline, CDR1 LNHDA and CDR2 SQIVND (reference sequence). In nucleotides, the CDR3 is TGTGCCAGTAGTATAGGGGGGGCGGGGGACAATCAGCCCCAGCATTTT. Translation gives CASSIGGAGDNQPQHF.

The table lists this clonotype with many counts. This sequence joins TRBV6-1 and TRBJ2-5; D might be TRBD1 or TRBD2, each matching 6 bases. The CDR3 is 15 amino acids. The V end was cut by 0 bases, the J end by 4 bases, with 12 bases between. CDR1 is MNHNS and CDR2 is SASEGT in the germline V gene. CDR3 nucleotides: TGTGCCAGCAGTGAAGCGTTACAGGGAGGAGAGACCCAGTACTTC. Its translation is CASSEALQGGETQYF.

This clonotype was recorded at least ten times. V is TRBV7-9 and J is TRBJ2-5; D not certain. The CDR3 totals 13 residues. Germline values: CDR1 SEHNR, CDR2 FQNEAQ (reference sequence). Trimming stripped 0 bases from V and 5 bases from J, with 7 bases between. CDR3 coding DNA: TGTGCCAGCAGCTTAGCAGGGTGGGAGACCCAGTACTTC. Protein product: CASSLAGWETQYF.

The genes are TRBV5-6 and TRBJ2-2; 12 bases agree with TRBD2. The germline V gene encodes CDR1 SGHDT and CDR2 YYEEEE. J was trimmed by 6 bases and V by 3 bases; bases with no gene match: 9. This CDR3 region has 17 residues. CDR3 DNA sequence: TGTGCCAGCAGCTGGACCCTAGCGGGGGGGAGGTCCGGGGAGCTGTTTTTT. This encodes CASSWTLAGGRSGELFF.

The genes are TRBV20-1 and TRBJ2-4; 8 bases fit TRBD2. Germline CDR1 is DFQATT and CDR2 is SNEGSKA (reference sequence). The CDR3 loop spans 16 amino acids. After removal of 0 bases from V and 15 bases from J, the junction contained 19 bases not matched to a gene. CDR3 nucleotide sequence: TGCAGTGCTAGAGATCAGACGGGAGGGCCCGGCGGATCTCTGTACTTC. Amino acid sequence: CSARDQTGGPGGSLYF.

The chain uses TRBV5-5 and TRBJ1-1; tentatively, D is TRBD1 (5 bases). The CDR3 spans 13 residues. CDR1 and CDR2 from the germline V gene are SGHKS and YYEKEE (reference sequence). Trimming removed 2 bases from V and 4 bases from J, with 9 bases in between. The CDR3 DNA reads as TGTGCCAGCAGCTTCGGGACGCGCACTGAAGCTTTCTTT. This gives the protein CASSFGTRTEAFF.

There are many counts of this clonotype. This sequence joins TRBV3-1 and TRBJ2-7; perhaps D is TRBD1 or TRBD2 (5 bases each). The CDR3 loop spans 13 amino acids. CDR1 and CDR2 (germline): LGHDT, YNNKEL (reference sequence). The V end was cut by 7 bases, the J end by 0 bases, with 10 bases between. DNA for the CDR3: TGTGCCAGCACCAGGGACGGCTCCTACGAGCAGTACTTC. Protein product: CASTRDGSYEQYF.

This clonotype came up a few times. This chain joins TRBV6-1 and TRBJ1-1, with 8 bases matching TRBD1. This CDR3 spans 13 amino acids. From germline, CDR1 is MNHNS and CDR2 SASEGT. V lost 7 bases, J lost 5 bases, and 6 bases stayed unmatched. DNA for the CDR3: TGTGCCAGCATTTGGACAGGGAGGACTGAAGCTTTCTTT. The encoded protein is CASIWTGRTEAFF.